Sequencing of this TCR beta chain was carried out in a study of OX40 agonist ivuxolimab in advanced cancers. About this clone: Its target is not known.

Regarding the study as a whole: Low normalized T-cell clonal expansion was also seen in some nonresponders.

The data were produced by immunoSEQ multiplex PCR, yet TCRdb's version contains in-frame clones alone and is incomplete. The profile shows some 18,000 clones, about 80% of them singletons. The CDR3 spans 13 residues. The ends were cut back, 6 bases at V and 6 bases at J, with 12 bases in the middle. Germline V CDR1 and CDR2: ENHRY, SYGVKD. This clonotype was sampled from an adult with an advanced solid tumor such as melanoma, head and neck, liver or kidney cancer. Sequencing was performed on CD4+ or CD8+ T cells sorted from blood, taken in a trial of the OX40 agonist ivuxolimab. The chain couples TRBV10-3 to TRBJ2-1, with D maybe TRBD2 (6 bases). The CDR3 protein is CAIREGLSNEQFF. The CDR3 DNA sequence: TGTGCCATCAGGGAGGGTCTTAGCAATGAGCAGTTCTTC.